Following are 17 T cell receptor beta chains from one sample sequenced in a study of OX40 agonist ivuxolimab in advanced cancers. Clones were sequenced by immunoSEQ multiplex PCR, and TCRdb holds only the in-frame ones, with some missing. The sample has some 100,000 clones; approximately 90% are singletons. Here the sequenced sample was CD4+ or CD8+ T cells sorted from blood, taken in a trial of the OX40 agonist ivuxolimab. The receptors stem from an adult with an advanced solid tumor such as melanoma, head and neck, liver or kidney cancer.

The chain joins TRBV2 to TRBJ2-1; TRBD2 might be the D (5 bases). The CDR3 is made up of 15 amino acids. CDR1 is SNHLY, CDR2 FYNNEI, per germline. Between the trimmed V and J ends, which lost 5 bases and 0 bases, there was a span of 11 bases. CDR3 sequence reads: CASSPPRDSYNEQFF. CDR3 coding DNA: TGTGCCAGCAGTCCCCCGAGGGACTCCTACAATGAGCAGTTCTTC.

The V call is TRBV5-1, the J call TRBJ1-4; D not certain. Germline loops: CDR1 SGHRS, CDR2 YFSETQ. The CDR3 spans 15 residues. The V end was cut by 6 bases, the J end by 6 bases, with 18 bases between. CDR3 region: CASTVGLLLDEKLFF. The CDR3 coding sequence is TGCGCCAGCACCGTGGGCCTGTTGCTTGATGAAAAACTGTTTTTT. Based on the CDR3 plus reference TRBV5-1 and TRBJ1-4, the full variable domain is KAGVTQTPRYLIKTRGQQVTLSCSPISGHRSVSWYQQTPGQGLQFLFEYFSETQRNKGNFPGRFSGRQFSNSRSEMNVSTLELGDSALYLCASTVGLLLDEKLFFGSGTQLSVL.

The J gene is TRBJ2-1, the V gene TRBV18, with TRBD2 matching 14 bases. Germline-derived CDR1 and CDR2 are KGHSH and LQKENI. Losses at the gene ends were 0 bases for V and 6 bases for J; bases not matched to a gene: 7. CDR3 length: 18 residues. The CDR3 DNA reads TGTGCCAGCTCACCACCGCGGGGGACTAGCGGGAGTTTCAATGAGCAGTTCTTC. It is translated as CASSPPRGTSGSFNEQFF.

This sequence joins TRBV6-1 and TRBJ2-1; 7 bases map to TRBD1. This CDR3 spans 15 amino acids. Germline loops: CDR1 MNHNS, CDR2 SASEGT. After removal of 5 bases from V and 5 bases from J, the junction contained 9 bases not matched to a gene. CDR3 protein: CASSRTGRVDNEQFF. CDR3 DNA sequence: TGTGCCAGCAGTAGGACAGGCCGGGTGGACAATGAGCAGTTCTTC.

J is TRBJ2-1 and V is TRBV5-1, with D possibly being TRBD2 (5 bases). The ends were cut back, 6 bases at V and 6 bases at J, with 10 bases in the middle. Germline loops: CDR1 SGHRS, CDR2 YFSETQ. The CDR3 extends over 12 amino acids. The CDR3 reads CASTLGGNEQFF. The DNA of the CDR3 is TGCGCCAGCACTCTCGGAGGCAATGAGCAGTTCTTC.

The chain employs TRBV18 and TRBJ2-4; maybe TRBD2 (6 bases). Trimming took off 8 bases at V and 3 bases at J, with 11 bases between the two ends. Germline V gives CDR1 KGHSH, CDR2 LQKENI. This CDR3 has 13 residues. The CDR3 sequence: CASLGRDKNIQYF. The CDR3 DNA reads as TGTGCCAGCCTGGGGCGGGACAAAAACATTCAGTACTTC.

This clone has just a few counts. The CDR3 loop reads CASRDEGRYTDTQYF. The DNA for the CDR3 is TGTGCCAGCCGTGACGAGGGGAGGTACACAGATACGCAGTATTTT. The chain couples TRBV5-4 to TRBJ2-3, with TRBD2 as a possible D gene (6 bases). V lost 7 bases and J lost 2, with 17 bases in between. Germline V gives CDR1 SGHNT, CDR2 YYREEE (reference sequence). The CDR3 loop spans 15 amino acids.

This rearrangement joins TRBV6-5 to TRBJ2-2; 7 positions agree with TRBD1. Germline CDR1 MNHEY, CDR2 SVGAGI. The V gene end was trimmed by 0 bases and the J gene end by 4 bases; junction bases not matched to a gene: 5. This CDR3 comprises 16 residues. CDR3 amino acids: CASSYSMAGGTGELFF. CDR3 bases: TGTGCCAGCAGTTACTCGATGGCAGGGGGCACCGGGGAGCTGTTTTTT.

This CDR3 reads CASMREWGTDTQYF. The CDR3 DNA follows: TGCGCCAGCATGCGGGAGTGGGGCACAGATACGCAGTATTTT. This chain links TRBV5-1 with TRBJ2-3; 7 nucleotides agree with TRBD2. J was trimmed by 1 base and V by 6 bases; bases with no gene match: 5. CDR1 and CDR2 from the germline V gene are SGHRS and YFSETQ. The CDR3 consists of 14 residues. The complete variable domain, with remaining parts taken from reference TRBV5-1 and TRBJ2-3, reads KAGVTQTPRYLIKTRGQQVTLSCSPISGHRSVSWYQQTPGQGLQFLFEYFSETQRNKGNFPGRFSGRQFSNSRSEMNVSTLELGDSALYLCASMREWGTDTQYFGPGTRLTVL.

The chain is built from TRBV5-1 and TRBJ2-5, with 12 bases aligning to TRBD2. The CDR3 is made up of 17 amino acids. Germline trimming cut 3 bases from V and 2 bases from J; bases unmatched to any gene: 8. Germline V gene data show CDR1 as SGHRS and CDR2 as YFSETQ. CDR3 sequence (DNA): TGCGCCAGCAGCTCATGGACGACTAGCGGGGGACAAGAGACCCAGTACTTC. Its translation is CASSSWTTSGGQETQYF.

The J gene is TRBJ1-5, the V gene TRBV30, with 8 bases lining up with TRBD1. The germline CDR1 and CDR2 sequences are GTSNPN and SVGIG (reference sequence). V lost 4 bases to trimming and J lost 4 bases; unmatched junction nucleotides: 3. There are 13 residues in the CDR3. The CDR3 loop reads CAWTDRANQPQHF. The DNA for the CDR3 is TGTGCCTGGACGGACAGGGCTAATCAGCCCCAGCATTTT.

This rearrangement joins TRBV2 to TRBJ2-3, with TRBD2 matching 7 bases. The ends lost 3 bases at V and 3 bases at J; junction bases unmatched: 6. There are 15 residues in the CDR3. CDR1 and CDR2 from the germline V gene are SNHLY and FYNNEI. The CDR3 DNA follows: TGTGCCAGCAGTGAGAGGGCTAGCGGTACAGATACGCAGTATTTT. Translation gives CASSERASGTDTQYF.

This clone was seen only once. The chain recombines TRBV9 with TRBJ2-7; 13 positions agree with TRBD2. CDR1 is SGDLS, CDR2 YYNGEE, per germline. This CDR3 region has 15 residues. V was clipped by 0 bases and J by 5 bases; unmatched bases: 2. CDR3 in DNA: TGTGCCAGCAGCGTAGGGACTAGCGGGAGCCACGAGCAGTACTTC. As protein: CASSVGTSGSHEQYF.

The chain is built from TRBV6-1 and TRBJ2-5; D possibly corresponds to TRBD1 (6 bases). The CDR3 loop spans 15 amino acids. With 4 bases removed from V and 7 bases from J, the gap between germline ends came to 19 bases. Germline V gene lookup returns CDR1 MNHNS and CDR2 SASEGT. The CDR3 region is CASSGYGGTFGTQYF. CDR3 DNA sequence: TGTGCCAGCAGTGGATACGGTGGGACATTCGGGACCCAGTACTTC.

This chain joins TRBV2 and TRBJ1-2; D ambiguous. The CDR3 is 13 residues long. CDR1 is SNHLY, CDR2 FYNNEI, per germline. The V end lost 5 bases, the J end lost 3 bases, and 10 bases lay between the germline ends. The CDR3 DNA sequence: TGTGCCAGCAGTCCCACGAAACACTATGGCTACACCTTC. Amino acid sequence: CASSPTKHYGYTF. The whole variable domain, filled in from reference TRBV2 and TRBJ1-2, reads EPEVTQTPSHQVTQMGQEVILRCVPISNHLYFYWYRQILGQKVEFLVSFYNNEISEKSEIFDDQFSVERPDGSNFTLKIRSTKLEDSAMYFCASSPTKHYGYTFGSGTRLTVV.

V and J are TRBV29-1 and TRBJ1-3; 8 nucleotides align to TRBD1. This CDR3 is 17 amino acids long. The junction had 13 bases not matched to a gene; V was cut back by 4 bases and J by 2 bases. Germline V CDR1 and CDR2: SQVTM, ANQGSEA. The CDR3 sequence is CSVAAMKDREAGNTIYF. In DNA, the CDR3 is TGCAGCGTTGCGGCAATGAAGGACAGGGAGGCTGGAAACACCATATATTTT.

The J gene is TRBJ2-7, the V gene TRBV11-2, with D unresolved. Germline V lookup: CDR1 SGHAT, CDR2 FQNNGV. The CDR3 sequence is 13 residues long. V shed 4 bases and J shed 0 bases, with 7 bases lying between them. CDR3 nucleotide sequence: TGTGCCAGCAGCTACACCCGCTCCTACGAGCAGTACTTC. It translates to CASSYTRSYEQYF.